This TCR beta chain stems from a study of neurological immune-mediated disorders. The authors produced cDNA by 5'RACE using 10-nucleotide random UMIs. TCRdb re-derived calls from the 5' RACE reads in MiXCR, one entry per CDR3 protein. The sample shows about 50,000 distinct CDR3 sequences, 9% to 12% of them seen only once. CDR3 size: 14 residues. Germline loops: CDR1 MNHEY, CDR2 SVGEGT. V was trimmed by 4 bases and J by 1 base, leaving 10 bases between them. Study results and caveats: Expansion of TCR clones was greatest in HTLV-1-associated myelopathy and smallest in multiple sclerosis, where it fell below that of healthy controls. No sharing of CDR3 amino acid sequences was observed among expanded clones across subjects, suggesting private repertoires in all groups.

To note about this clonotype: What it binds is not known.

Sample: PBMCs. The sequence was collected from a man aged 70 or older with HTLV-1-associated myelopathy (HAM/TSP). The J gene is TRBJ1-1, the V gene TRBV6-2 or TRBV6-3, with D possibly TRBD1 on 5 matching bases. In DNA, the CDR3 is TGTGCCAGCAGTTCGACAGAGACGAACACTGAAGCTTTCTTT. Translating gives CASSSTETNTEAFF.